Each of the 2 T cell receptor beta chains below was sequenced from the same sample in a study of PD-L1 blockade in urothelial cancer. Sequencing used immunoSEQ multiplex PCR; TCRdb keeps in-frame clones, though not all of them. Of some 39,000 clones in the sample, 70% to 90% were seen once. Stated time point: peripheral blood 6 weeks after treatment start. Material: PBMCs, obtained around atezolizumab (anti-PD-L1) treatment. The receptors originated from a man in his 70s with urothelial cancer.

This rearrangement joins TRBV15 to TRBJ1-1; the D gene is possibly TRBD1 (5 bases). Germline V gene lookup returns CDR1 LNHNV and CDR2 YYDKDF (reference sequence). Deletions cut 5 bases from V and 7 bases from J, with 20 bases between. There are 15 residues in the CDR3. The CDR3 DNA follows: TGTGCCACCAGCCGGGGGGTGGGGTTGGAATTTGAAGCTTTCTTT. It codes for CATSRGVGLEFEAFF.

V and J are TRBV15 and TRBJ1-4; D might be TRBD1 (5 bases). The germline V gene encodes CDR1 LNHNV and CDR2 YYDKDF (reference sequence). Trimming took 0 bases from V and 8 from J, leaving 16 bases between them. The CDR3 consists of 16 residues. CDR3 region: CATSRDKGPVHEKLFF. CDR3 nucleotide sequence: TGTGCCACCAGCAGAGATAAGGGGCCCGTTCACGAAAAACTGTTTTTT.